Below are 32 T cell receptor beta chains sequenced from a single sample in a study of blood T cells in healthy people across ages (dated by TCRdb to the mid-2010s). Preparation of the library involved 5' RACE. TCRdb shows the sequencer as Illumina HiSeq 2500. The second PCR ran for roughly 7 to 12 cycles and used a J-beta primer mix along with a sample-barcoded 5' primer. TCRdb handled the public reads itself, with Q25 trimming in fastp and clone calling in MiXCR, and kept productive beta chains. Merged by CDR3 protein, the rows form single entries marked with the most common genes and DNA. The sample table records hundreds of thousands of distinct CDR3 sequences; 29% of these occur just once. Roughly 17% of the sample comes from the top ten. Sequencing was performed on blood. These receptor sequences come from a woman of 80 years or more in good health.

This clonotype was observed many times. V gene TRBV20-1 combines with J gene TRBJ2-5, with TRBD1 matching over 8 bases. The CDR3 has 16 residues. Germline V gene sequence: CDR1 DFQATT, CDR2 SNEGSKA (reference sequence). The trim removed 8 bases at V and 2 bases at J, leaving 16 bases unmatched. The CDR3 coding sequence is TGCAGTCCACAGGGGGTACCCTCGTATTCACAAGAGACCCAGTACTTC. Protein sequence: CSPQGVPSYSQETQYF.

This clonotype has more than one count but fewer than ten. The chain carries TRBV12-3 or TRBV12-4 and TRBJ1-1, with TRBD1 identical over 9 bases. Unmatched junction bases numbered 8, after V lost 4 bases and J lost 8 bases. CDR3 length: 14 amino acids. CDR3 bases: TGTGCCAGCAGTTCGACAGGGGGATTGAGGGAAGCTTTCTTT. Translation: CASSSTGGLREAFF.

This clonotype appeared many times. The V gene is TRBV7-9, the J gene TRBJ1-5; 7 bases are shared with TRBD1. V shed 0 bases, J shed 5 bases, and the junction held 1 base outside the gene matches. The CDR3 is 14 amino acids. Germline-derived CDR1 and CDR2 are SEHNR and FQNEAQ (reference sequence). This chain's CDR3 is CASSLAQGDQPQHF. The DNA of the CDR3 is TGTGCCAGCAGCTTAGCCCAGGGGGATCAGCCCCAGCATTTT.

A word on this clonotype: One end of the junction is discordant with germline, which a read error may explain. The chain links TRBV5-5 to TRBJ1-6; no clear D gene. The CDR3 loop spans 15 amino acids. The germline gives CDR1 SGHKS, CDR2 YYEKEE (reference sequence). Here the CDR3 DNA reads TGTGCCAGCAGCTTGTTGGGCGGGAATAATTCACCCCCCCACTTT. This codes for CASSLLGGNNSPPHF.

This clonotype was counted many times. The CDR3 region is CASSINQGEKLFF. The CDR3 DNA is TGTGCCAGCAGTATCAACCAGGGAGAAAAACTGTTTTTT. V and J are TRBV2 and TRBJ1-4; D might be TRBD1 (5 bases). From germline, CDR1 is SNHLY and CDR2 FYNNEI. This CDR3 spans 13 amino acids. The V and J ends lost 5 bases and 8 bases respectively, with 12 bases between them.

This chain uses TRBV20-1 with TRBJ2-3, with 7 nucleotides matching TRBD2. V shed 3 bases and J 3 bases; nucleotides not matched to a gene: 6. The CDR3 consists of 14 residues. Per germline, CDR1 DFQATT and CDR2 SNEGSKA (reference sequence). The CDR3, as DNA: TGCAGTGCTAGGAGGCGGGGGAGGACAGATACGCAGTATTTT. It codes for CSARRRGRTDTQYF.

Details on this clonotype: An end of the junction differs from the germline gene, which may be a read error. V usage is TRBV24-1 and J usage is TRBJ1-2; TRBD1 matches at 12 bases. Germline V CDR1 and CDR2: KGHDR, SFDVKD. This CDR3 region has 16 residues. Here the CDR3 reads CATSDPGQGATYGCTF. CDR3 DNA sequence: TGTGCCACCAGTGACCCGGGACAGGGGGCGACCTATGGCTGCACCTTC.

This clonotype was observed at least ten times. DNA of the CDR3: TGTGCCAGCGCCCATTCGTATGTCGGGGGCTATGGCTACACCTTC. Protein product: CASAHSYVGGYGYTF. The chain combines TRBV7-2 with TRBJ1-2; D perhaps matches TRBD1 (5 bases). Between the trimmed V and J ends, which lost 8 bases and 4 bases, there was a span of 20 bases. Germline CDR1 and CDR2: SGHTA and FQGNSA. The CDR3 is 15 residues long.

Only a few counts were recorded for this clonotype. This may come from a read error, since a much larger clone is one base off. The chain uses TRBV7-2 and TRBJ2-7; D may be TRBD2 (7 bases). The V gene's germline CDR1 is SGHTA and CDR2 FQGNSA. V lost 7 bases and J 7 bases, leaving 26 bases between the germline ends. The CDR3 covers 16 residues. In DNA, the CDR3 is TGTGCCAGCAATCCCCGGAAGGGGGGGGCTTACAATGAGCAGTACTTC. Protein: CASNPRKGGAYNEQYF. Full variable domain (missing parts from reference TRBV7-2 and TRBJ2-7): GAGVSQSPSNKVTEKGKDVELRCDPISGHTALYWYRQSLGQGLEFLIYFQGNSAPDKSGLPSDRFSAERTGGSVSTLTIQRTQQEDSAVYLCASNPRKGGAYNEQYFGPGTRLTVT.

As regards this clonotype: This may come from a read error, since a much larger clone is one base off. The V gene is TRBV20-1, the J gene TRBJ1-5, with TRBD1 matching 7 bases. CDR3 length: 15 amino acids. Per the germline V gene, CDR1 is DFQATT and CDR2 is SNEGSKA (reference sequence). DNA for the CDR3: TGCAGTACTAGCGGAACAGGGGAAAGTAGTCAGCCCCAGCATTTT. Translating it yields CSTSGTGESSQPQHF.

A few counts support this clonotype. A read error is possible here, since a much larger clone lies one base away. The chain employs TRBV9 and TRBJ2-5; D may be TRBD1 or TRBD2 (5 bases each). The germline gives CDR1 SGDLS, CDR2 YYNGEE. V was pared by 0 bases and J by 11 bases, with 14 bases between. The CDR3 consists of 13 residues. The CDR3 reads CASSVAGDGEQYF. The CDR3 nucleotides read TGTGCCAGCAGCGTAGCCGGGGACGGTGAGCAGTACTTC.

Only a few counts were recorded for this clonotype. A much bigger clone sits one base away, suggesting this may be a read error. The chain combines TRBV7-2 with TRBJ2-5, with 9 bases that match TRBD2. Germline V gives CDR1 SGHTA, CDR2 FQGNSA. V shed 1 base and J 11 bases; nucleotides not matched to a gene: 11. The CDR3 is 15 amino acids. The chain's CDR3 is CASSLEAGGWNEQYF. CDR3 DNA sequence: TGTGCCAGCAGCTTAGAAGCGGGGGGTTGGAATGAGCAGTACTTC. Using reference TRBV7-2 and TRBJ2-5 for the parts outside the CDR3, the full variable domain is GAGVSQSPSNKVTEKGKDVELRCDPISGHTALYWYRQSLGQGLEFLIYFQGNSAPDKSGLPSDRFSAERTGGSVSTLTIQRTQQEDSAVYLCASSLEAGGWNEQYFGPGTRLLVL.

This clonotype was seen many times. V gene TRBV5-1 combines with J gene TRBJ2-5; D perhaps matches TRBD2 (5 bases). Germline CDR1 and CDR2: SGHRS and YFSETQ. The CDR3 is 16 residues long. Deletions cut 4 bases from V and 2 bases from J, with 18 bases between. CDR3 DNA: TGCGCCAGCAGCCGGGGAAGCGGATCATTACAAGAGACCCAGTACTTC. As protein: CASSRGSGSLQETQYF.

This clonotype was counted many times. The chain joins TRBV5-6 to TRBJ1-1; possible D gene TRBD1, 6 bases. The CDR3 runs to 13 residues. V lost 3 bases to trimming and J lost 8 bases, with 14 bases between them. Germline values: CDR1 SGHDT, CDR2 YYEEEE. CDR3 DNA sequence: TGTGCCAGCAGCTCGTCAGGGGCCCCAGAAGCTTTCTTT. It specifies CASSSSGAPEAFF.

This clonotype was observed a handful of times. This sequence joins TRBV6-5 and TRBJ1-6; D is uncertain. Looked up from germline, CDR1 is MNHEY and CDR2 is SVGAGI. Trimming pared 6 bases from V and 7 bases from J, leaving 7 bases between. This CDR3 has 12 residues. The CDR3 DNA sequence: TGTGCCAGCAGAATTCCCAATTCACCCCTCCACTTT. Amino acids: CASRIPNSPLHF.

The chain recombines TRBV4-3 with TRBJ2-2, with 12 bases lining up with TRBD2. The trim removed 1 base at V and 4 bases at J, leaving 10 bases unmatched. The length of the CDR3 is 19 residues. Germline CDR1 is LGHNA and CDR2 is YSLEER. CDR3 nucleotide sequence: TGCGCCAGCAGCCAAGCGTCGGCTAGCGGGGGGGCCAGCACCGGGGAGCTGTTTTTT. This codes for CASSQASASGGASTGELFF.

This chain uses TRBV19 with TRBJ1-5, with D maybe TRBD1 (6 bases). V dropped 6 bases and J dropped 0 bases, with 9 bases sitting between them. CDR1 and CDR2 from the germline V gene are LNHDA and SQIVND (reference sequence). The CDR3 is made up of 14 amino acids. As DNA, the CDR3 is TGTGCCAGTAGGGGGGGGGCTAGCAATCAGCCCCAGCATTTT. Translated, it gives CASRGGASNQPQHF.

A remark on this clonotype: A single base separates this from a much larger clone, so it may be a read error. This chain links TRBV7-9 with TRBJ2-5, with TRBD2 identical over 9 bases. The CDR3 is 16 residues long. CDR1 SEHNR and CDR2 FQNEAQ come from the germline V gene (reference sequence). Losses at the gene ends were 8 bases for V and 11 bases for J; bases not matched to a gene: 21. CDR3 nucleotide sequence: TGTGCCAGCTTCCCCTCCGGGGCAGCGGGGGGCAATGAGCAGTACTTC. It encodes CASFPSGAAGGNEQYF.

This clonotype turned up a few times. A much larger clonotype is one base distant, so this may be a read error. DNA of the CDR3: TGCGGCGTTGCGTTGGGAGGAAGCACAGATACGCAGTATTTT. Amino acid sequence: CGVALGGSTDTQYF. The J gene is TRBJ2-3, the V gene TRBV29-1; TRBD2 is a possible D gene (6 bases). Germline CDR1 and CDR2: SQVTM and ANQGSEA. The CDR3 sequence is 14 residues long.

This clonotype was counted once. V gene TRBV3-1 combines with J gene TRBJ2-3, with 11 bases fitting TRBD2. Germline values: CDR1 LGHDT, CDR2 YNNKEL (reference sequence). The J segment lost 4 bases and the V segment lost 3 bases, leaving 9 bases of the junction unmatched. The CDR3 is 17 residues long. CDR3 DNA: TGTGCCAGCAGCCAGAGGGTTAGCGGGGGGGCCCCAGATACGCAGTATTTT. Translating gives CASSQRVSGGAPDTQYF.

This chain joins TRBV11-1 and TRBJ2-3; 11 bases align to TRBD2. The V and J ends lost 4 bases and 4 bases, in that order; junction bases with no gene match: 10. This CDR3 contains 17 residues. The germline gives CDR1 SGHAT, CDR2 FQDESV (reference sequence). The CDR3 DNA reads TGTGCCAGCAGCTCACTCCTAGCGGGAGGTGGGTCAGATACGCAGTATTTT. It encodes CASSSLLAGGGSDTQYF.

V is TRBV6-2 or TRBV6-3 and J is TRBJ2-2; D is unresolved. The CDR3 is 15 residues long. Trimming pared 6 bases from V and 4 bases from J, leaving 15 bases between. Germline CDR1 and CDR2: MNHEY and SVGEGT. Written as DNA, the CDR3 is TGTGCCAGCAGGGGCACTGGGGTCAGCACCGGGGAGCTGTTTTTT. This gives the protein CASRGTGVSTGELFF.

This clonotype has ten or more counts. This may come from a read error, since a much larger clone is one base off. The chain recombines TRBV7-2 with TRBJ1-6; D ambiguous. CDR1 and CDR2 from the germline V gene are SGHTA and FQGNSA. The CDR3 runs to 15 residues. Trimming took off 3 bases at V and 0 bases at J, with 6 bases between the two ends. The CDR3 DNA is TGTGCCAGCAGCTTCGGGAGCTCCTATAATTCACCCCTCCACTTT. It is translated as CASSFGSSYNSPLHF.

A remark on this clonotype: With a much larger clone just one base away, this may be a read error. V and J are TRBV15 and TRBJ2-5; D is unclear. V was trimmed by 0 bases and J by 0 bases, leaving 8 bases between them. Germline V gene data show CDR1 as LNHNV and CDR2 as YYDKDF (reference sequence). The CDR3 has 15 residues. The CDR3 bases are TGTGCCACCAGCAGAGATACAAGGCACCAAGAGACCCAGTACTTC. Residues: CATSRDTRHQETQYF.

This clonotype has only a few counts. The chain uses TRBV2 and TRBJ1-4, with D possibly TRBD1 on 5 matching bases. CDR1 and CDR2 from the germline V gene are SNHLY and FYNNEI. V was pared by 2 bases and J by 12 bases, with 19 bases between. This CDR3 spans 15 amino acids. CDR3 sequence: CASSEQGLGREELFF. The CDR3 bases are TGTGCCAGCAGTGAACAGGGCCTGGGGAGGGAAGAACTGTTTTTT.

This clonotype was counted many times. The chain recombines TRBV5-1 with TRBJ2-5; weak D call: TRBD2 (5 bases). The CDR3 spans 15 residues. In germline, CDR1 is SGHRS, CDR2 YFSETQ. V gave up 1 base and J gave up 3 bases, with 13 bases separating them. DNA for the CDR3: TGCGCCAGCAGCTTGTCGGACCCGAGGGAAGAGACCCAGTACTTC. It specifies CASSLSDPREETQYF.

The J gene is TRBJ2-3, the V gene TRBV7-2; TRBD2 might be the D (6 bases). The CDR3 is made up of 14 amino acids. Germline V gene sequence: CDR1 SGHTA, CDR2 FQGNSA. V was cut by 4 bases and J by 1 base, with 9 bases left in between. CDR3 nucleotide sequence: TGTGCCAGCAGCTGCAAGCGGGGCACAGATACGCAGTATTTT. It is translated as CASSCKRGTDTQYF.

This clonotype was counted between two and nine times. CDR3 region: CASSGSTGVSQPQHF. The CDR3 DNA sequence: TGTGCCAGCTCAGGATCGACAGGGGTGAGTCAGCCCCAGCATTTT. The rearrangement links TRBV18 to TRBJ1-5, with 8 bases lining up with TRBD1. Germline CDR1 reads KGHSH; CDR2 reads LQKENI. V dropped 5 bases and J dropped 6; count of bases not matched to a gene: 9. This CDR3 is 15 amino acids long.

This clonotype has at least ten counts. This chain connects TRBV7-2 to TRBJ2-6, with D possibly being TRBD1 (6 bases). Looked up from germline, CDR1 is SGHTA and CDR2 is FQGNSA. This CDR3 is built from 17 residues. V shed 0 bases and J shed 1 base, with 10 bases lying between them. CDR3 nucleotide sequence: TGTGCCAGCAGCTTAGCGCAGGGGCAATCTGGGGCCAACGTCCTGACTTTC. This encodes CASSLAQGQSGANVLTF.

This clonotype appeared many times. In DNA, the CDR3 is TGTGCCAGCAGCCAATCCAATAGGGGAACGGGGGAGCAGTACTTC. It is translated as CASSQSNRGTGEQYF. This chain links TRBV16 with TRBJ2-4; a possible D gene is TRBD2 (6 bases). Trimming stripped 0 bases from V and 13 bases from J, with 19 bases between. In germline, CDR1 is KGHSY, CDR2 FQNENV. The CDR3 runs to 15 residues.

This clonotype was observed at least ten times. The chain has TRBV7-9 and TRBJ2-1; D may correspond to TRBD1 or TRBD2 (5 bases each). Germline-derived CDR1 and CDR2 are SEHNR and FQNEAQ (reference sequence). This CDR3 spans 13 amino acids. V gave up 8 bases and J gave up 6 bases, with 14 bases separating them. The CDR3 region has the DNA TGTGCCAGCGATTATAGTGGGGGCAATGAGCAGTTCTTC. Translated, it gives CASDYSGGNEQFF.

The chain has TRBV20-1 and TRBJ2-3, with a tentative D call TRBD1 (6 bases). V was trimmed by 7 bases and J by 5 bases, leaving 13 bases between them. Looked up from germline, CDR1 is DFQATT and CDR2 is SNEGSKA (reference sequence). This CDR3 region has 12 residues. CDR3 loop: CSVSSGQDTQYF. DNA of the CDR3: TGCAGTGTCTCGTCGGGACAAGATACGCAGTATTTT.